A single sample is the source of the 13 T cell receptor beta chains below, sequenced in a study of regulatory T cells in long-lasting Graves disease (dated by TCRdb to the early 2020s). The library was produced with multiplex PCR. Sequencing instrument: Illumina HiSeq 4000. To build TCR beta libraries, CDR3 regions were amplified by Arm-PCR using iRepertoire HTBI primers. Using fastp at Q25 and MiXCR, TCRdb reprocessed the public reads and kept productive beta chains. Entries that share a CDR3 protein sequence are merged under the most common genes and DNA. In all, the sample holds 350,000 to 450,000 distinct CDR3 sequences, and about 15% of those were seen once. Of the sample, over 15% is held by the ten largest clones. The meaning of the sample's time point label: newly diagnosed GD, antithyroid drugs for less than 3 months. For both TCR sequencing and RNA sequencing, RNA was extracted from PBMCs using TRIzol.

These data were also reused for a study on T cells in Graves' hyperthyroidism and ophthalmopathy.

The sequences come from peripheral blood mononuclear cells (PBMCs), collected at new diagnosis, from a patient treated with antithyroid drugs. These receptors came from a woman aged 25 to 39 with Graves disease. Donor details come from another sample of the same person, matched by shared clones.

Only a few counts were recorded for this clonotype. This chain connects TRBV7-3 to TRBJ1-2, with 8 nucleotides matching TRBD1. CDR3 size: 15 residues. Germline trimming cut 4 bases from V and 8 bases from J; bases unmatched to any gene: 12. CDR1 and CDR2 (germline): SGHTA, FQGTGA. For the CDR3, the DNA is TGTGCCAGCAGCTCCTCCCCTCAGGGGGCCGGGGGCTACACCTTC. Amino acid sequence: CASSSSPQGAGGYTF.

The V gene is TRBV15, the J gene TRBJ2-5, with 12 positions matching TRBD2. The junction had 13 bases not matched to a gene; V was cut back by 4 bases and J by 1 base. Per germline, CDR1 LNHNV and CDR2 YYDKDF (reference sequence). The CDR3 totals 19 residues. This chain's CDR3 is CATSKGLAGLMTPQETQYF. CDR3 DNA: TGTGCCACCAGCAAAGGACTAGCGGGACTGATGACTCCCCAAGAGACCCAGTACTTC.

The V call is TRBV9, the J call TRBJ2-1, with TRBD2 matching over 15 bases. CDR3 length equals 17 residues. Germline lookup yields CDR1 SGDLS and CDR2 YYNGEE. With 3 bases clipped from V and 5 bases from J, the junction kept 6 bases outside the gene matches. The CDR3 DNA reads TGTGCCAGCAGCGCCTACCGGACTAGCGGGAGGGACAATGAGCAGTTCTTC. It encodes CASSAYRTSGRDNEQFF.

This clonotype was picked up many times. J is TRBJ2-5 and V is TRBV7-2, with a possible D match to TRBD2 (6 bases). The CDR3 contains 13 residues. The germline gives CDR1 SGHTA, CDR2 FQGNSA. Between the trimmed V and J ends, which lost 6 bases and 4 bases, there was a span of 12 bases. The CDR3 region is CASRGGTLETQYF. In DNA, the CDR3 is TGTGCCAGCAGGGGCGGGACGCTAGAGACCCAGTACTTC.

This clonotype was observed many times. The chain links TRBV11-2 to TRBJ2-3; D call uncertain. The CDR3 totals 12 residues. With 1 base removed from V and 14 bases from J, the gap between germline ends came to 13 bases. Per the germline V gene, CDR1 is SGHAT and CDR2 is FQNNGV. CDR3 amino acids: CASSLVGSQAYF. The CDR3 region has the DNA TGTGCCAGCAGCTTAGTCGGAAGCCAGGCGTATTTT.

This clonotype was seen only a few times. The chain has TRBV19 and TRBJ2-3; maybe TRBD1 (6 bases). Between the trimmed V and J ends, which lost 6 bases and 3 bases, there was a span of 19 bases. This CDR3 comprises 16 residues. From germline, CDR1 is LNHDA and CDR2 SQIVND (reference sequence). The CDR3 nucleotides are TGTGCCAGTAGCTACCTGGGACAACTATCGACAGATACGCAGTATTTT. Protein: CASSYLGQLSTDTQYF.

As concerns this clonotype: A read error may be the cause here, since a much bigger clone is one base away. This chain uses TRBV11-3 with TRBJ2-1, with 12 bases aligning to TRBD1. The end of the DNA aligns better with TRBJ2-5, so the J call may be wrong. The CDR3 consists of 17 residues. The germline gives CDR1 SGHNT, CDR2 YENEEA. The CDR3 reads CASSLYTGTGGFETQYF. CDR3 in DNA: TGTGCCAGCAGCCTATACACCGGGACAGGGGGCTTTGAGACCCAGTACTTC.

The table lists this clonotype with many counts. The chain has TRBV5-1 and TRBJ2-7; possible D gene TRBD2, 6 bases. V was pared by 0 bases and J by 2 bases, with 18 bases between. CDR1 and CDR2 from the germline V gene are SGHRS and YFSETQ. CDR3 size: 17 residues. The CDR3 bases are TGCGCCAGCAGCTTGGGGAGTAGCGGTTTAACCCCCTACGAGCAGTACTTC. Amino acids: CASSLGSSGLTPYEQYF.

The table lists this clonotype with many counts. The chain carries TRBV28 and TRBJ2-3, with D perhaps matching TRBD2 (7 bases). Trimming took off 5 bases at V and 6 bases at J, with 21 bases between the two ends. CDR1 and CDR2 (germline): MDHEN, SYDVKM. There are 16 residues in the CDR3. The CDR3 is CASSPRGGRGGDTQYF. The DNA for the CDR3 is TGTGCCAGCAGTCCCCGGGGCGGGAGAGGGGGTGATACGCAGTATTTT.

This clonotype showed up just a few times. The V and J genes are TRBV3-1 and TRBJ1-5; D is possibly TRBD1 (5 bases). Germline values: CDR1 LGHDT, CDR2 YNNKEL (reference sequence). The CDR3 sequence is 16 residues long. V shed 1 base and J shed 3 bases, with 13 bases lying between them. CDR3 protein: CASSQGRGSLNQPQHF. The CDR3 DNA is TGTGCCAGCAGCCAAGGAAGGGGCTCTCTCAATCAGCCCCAGCATTTT.

This clonotype came up a few times. The chain uses TRBV5-1 and TRBJ2-5; 14 bases agree with TRBD2. V lost 2 bases to trimming and J lost 3 bases; unmatched junction nucleotides: 3. The CDR3 is 16 residues long. Germline CDR1 is SGHRS and CDR2 is YFSETQ. The CDR3 loop reads CASSLGLAGGEETQYF. The CDR3 bases are TGCGCCAGCAGCTTAGGACTAGCGGGAGGTGAAGAGACCCAGTACTTC.

This clonotype was counted many times. The chain uses TRBV11-2 and TRBJ2-7; 10 bases agree with TRBD2. The CDR3 consists of 15 residues. Looked up from germline, CDR1 is SGHAT and CDR2 is FQNNGV. J was trimmed by 0 bases and V by 1 base; bases with no gene match: 0. This CDR3 is CASSLVAGGSYEQYF. The CDR3 nucleotides are TGTGCCAGCAGCTTAGTAGCGGGAGGCTCCTACGAGCAGTACTTC.

Only a few counts were recorded for this clonotype. The rearrangement links TRBV19 to TRBJ2-5; weak D call: TRBD2 (6 bases). CDR1 is LNHDA and CDR2 is SQIVND in the germline V gene (reference sequence). The ends were cut back, 2 bases at V and 5 bases at J, with 12 bases in the middle. The CDR3 sequence is 14 residues long. The CDR3, as DNA: TGTGCCAGTAGTATATTGGGCGGGAAGGAGACCCAGTACTTC. This translates into CASSILGGKETQYF.